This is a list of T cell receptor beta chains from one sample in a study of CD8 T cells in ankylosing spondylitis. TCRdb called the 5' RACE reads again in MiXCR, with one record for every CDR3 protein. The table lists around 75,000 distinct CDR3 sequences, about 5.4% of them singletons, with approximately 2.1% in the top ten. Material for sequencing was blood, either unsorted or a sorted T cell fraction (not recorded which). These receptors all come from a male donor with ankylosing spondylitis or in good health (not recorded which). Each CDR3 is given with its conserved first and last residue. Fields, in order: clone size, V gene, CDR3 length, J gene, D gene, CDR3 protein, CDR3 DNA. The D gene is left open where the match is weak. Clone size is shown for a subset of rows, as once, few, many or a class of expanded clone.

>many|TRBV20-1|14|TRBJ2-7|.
CSANRDGLSYEQYF
TGCAGTGCAAATCGGGACGGTCTCTCCTACGAGCAGTACTTC
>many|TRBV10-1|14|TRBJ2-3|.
CASSEGGQADTQYF
TGCGCCAGCAGTGAGGGGGGGCAAGCAGATACGCAGTATTTT
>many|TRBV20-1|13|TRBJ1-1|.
CSARENLGTEAFF
TGCAGTGCTAGAGAGAACCTCGGAACTGAAGCTTTCTTT
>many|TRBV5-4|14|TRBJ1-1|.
CASSVGVGYTEAFF
TGTGCCAGCAGCGTGGGCGTCGGTTATACTGAAGCTTTCTTT
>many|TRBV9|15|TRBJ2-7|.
CASSPTLSHVYEQYF
TGTGCCAGCAGCCCGACCCTGTCACACGTCTACGAGCAGTACTTC
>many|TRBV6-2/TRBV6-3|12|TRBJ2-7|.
CASSIAAYEQYF
TGTGCCAGCAGCATCGCGGCGTACGAGCAGTACTTC
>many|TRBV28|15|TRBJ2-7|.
CASSIRQAPSYEQYF
TGTGCCAGCAGTATTCGACAGGCCCCCTCCTACGAGCAGTACTTC
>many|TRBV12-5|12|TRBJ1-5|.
CASGNNIGPQHF
TGTGCTAGTGGGAACAACATAGGGCCCCAGCATTTT
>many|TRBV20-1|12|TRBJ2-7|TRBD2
CSVGTSEFEQYF
TGCAGTGTGGGGACTAGCGAGTTCGAGCAGTACTTC
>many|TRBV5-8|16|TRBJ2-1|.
CASSLRRTDVPNEQFF
TGTGCCAGCAGCTTACGTAGAACGGACGTCCCCAATGAGCAGTTCTTC
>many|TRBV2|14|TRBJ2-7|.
CASSRQASGNEQYF
TGTGCCAGCTCTCGACAGGCCAGCGGGAACGAGCAGTACTTC
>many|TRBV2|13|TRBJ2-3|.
CASTELGTDTQYF
TGTGCCAGCACGGAGTTAGGCACAGATACGCAGTATTTT
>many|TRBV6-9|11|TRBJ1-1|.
CASSRATEAFF
TGTGCCAGCAGTAGGGCTACTGAAGCTTTCTTT
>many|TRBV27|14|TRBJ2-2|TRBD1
CASTDRGNTGELFF
TGTGCCAGCACGGACAGGGGTAACACCGGGGAGCTGTTTTTT
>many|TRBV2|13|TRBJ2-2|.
CASSEALSGELFF
TGTGCCAGCAGTGAAGCCCTCTCCGGGGAGCTGTTTTTT
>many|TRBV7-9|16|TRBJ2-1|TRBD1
CASSFPDRGVYNEQFF
TGTGCCAGCAGCTTCCCCGACAGGGGGGTTTACAATGAGCAGTTCTTC
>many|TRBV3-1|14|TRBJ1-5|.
CASSHSGSGQPQHF
TGTGCCAGCAGCCACTCAGGGTCGGGTCAGCCCCAGCATTTT
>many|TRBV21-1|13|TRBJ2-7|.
CASSRDTAYEQYF
TGTGCCAGCAGCAGGGACACCGCCTACGAGCAGTACTTC
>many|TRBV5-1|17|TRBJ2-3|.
CASSWAGTTTSTDTQYF
TGCGCCAGCAGCTGGGCCGGGACAACCACTAGCACAGATACGCAGTATTTT
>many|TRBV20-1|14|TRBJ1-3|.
CSARRSSGDNTIYF
TGCAGTGCTAGGCGCTCCTCTGGGGACAACACCATATATTTT
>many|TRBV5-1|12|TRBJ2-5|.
CASSTGKETQYF
TGCGCCAGCAGCACAGGGAAAGAGACCCAGTACTTC
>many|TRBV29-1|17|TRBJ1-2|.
CSVEGGQGAAGNYGYTF
TGCAGCGTTGAAGGGGGGCAGGGCGCAGCGGGGAACTATGGCTACACCTTC
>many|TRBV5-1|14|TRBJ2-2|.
CASSQFQGGGELFF
TGCGCCAGCAGCCAATTTCAGGGCGGCGGGGAGCTGTTTTTT
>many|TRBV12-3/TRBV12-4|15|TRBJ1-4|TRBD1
CASSRQGWSNEKLFF
TGTGCCAGCAGTCGACAGGGTTGGTCCAACGAAAAACTGTTTTTT
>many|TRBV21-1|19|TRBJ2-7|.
CASSKAQNWEQGGSYEQYF
TGTGCCAGCAGCAAAGCGCAGAATTGGGAACAGGGTGGATCCTACGAGCAGTACTTC
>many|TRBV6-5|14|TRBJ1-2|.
CASSYGEGPGGYTF
TGTGCCAGCAGTTACGGGGAGGGGCCGGGTGGCTACACCTTC
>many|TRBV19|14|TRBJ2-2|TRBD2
CATHRGENTGELFF
TGTGCCACCCACCGGGGGGAGAACACCGGGGAGCTGTTTTTT
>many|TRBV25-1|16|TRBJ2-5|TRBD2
CASSYPARGGSETQYF
TGTGCCAGCAGTTACCCCGCTAGGGGAGGGTCAGAGACCCAGTACTTC
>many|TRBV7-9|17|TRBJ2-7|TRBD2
CASSLALVGGSSYEQYF
TGTGCCAGCAGCTTAGCGCTGGTCGGCGGGAGCTCCTACGAGCAGTACTTC
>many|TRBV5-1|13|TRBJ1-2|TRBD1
CASSPGQGEGYTF
TGCGCCAGCAGCCCCGGACAGGGCGAGGGCTACACCTTC
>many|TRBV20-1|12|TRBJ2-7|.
CSAPTSGYEQYF
TGCAGTGCTCCCACCTCGGGCTACGAGCAGTACTTC
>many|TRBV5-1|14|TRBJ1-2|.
CASSLAAGAYGYTF
TGCGCCAGCAGCTTGGCCGCGGGGGCCTATGGCTACACCTTC
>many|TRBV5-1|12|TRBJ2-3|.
CASSHGTDTQYF
TGCGCCAGCAGTCACGGAACAGATACGCAGTATTTT
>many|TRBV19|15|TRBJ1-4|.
CASSIGGPSNEKLFF
TGTGCCAGTAGTATCGGGGGGCCGAGTAATGAAAAACTGTTTTTT
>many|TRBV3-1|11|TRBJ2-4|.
CASSQENIQYF
TGTGCCAGCAGCCAGGAAAACATTCAGTACTTC
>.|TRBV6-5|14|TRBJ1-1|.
CASNYGGLNTEAFF
TGTGCCAGCAACTACGGGGGGCTGAACACTGAAGCTTTCTTT
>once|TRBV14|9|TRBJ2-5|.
CASSQDQYF
TGTGCCAGCAGCCAAGATCAGTACTTC
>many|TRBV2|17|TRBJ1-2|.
CASSRRTPALVSQGYTF
TGTGCCAGCAGTCGACGGACACCAGCCTTAGTGTCTCAGGGCTACACCTTC
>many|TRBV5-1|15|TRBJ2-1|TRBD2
CASGSSGGVKNEQFF
TGCGCCAGCGGGTCTAGCGGGGGGGTTAAGAATGAGCAGTTCTTC
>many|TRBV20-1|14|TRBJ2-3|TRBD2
CSADPGLVADTQYF
TGCAGTGCTGATCCGGGACTAGTAGCAGATACGCAGTATTTT
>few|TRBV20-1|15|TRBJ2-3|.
CSANDRVASTDTQYF
TGCAGTGCCAACGACAGAGTTGCTAGCACAGATACGCAGTATTTT
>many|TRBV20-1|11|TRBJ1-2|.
CSARVRYDYTF
TGCAGTGCTAGAGTTCGGTATGACTACACCTTC
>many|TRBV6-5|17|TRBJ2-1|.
CASSYSGRASSYNEQFF
TGTGCCAGCAGTTACTCAGGCAGGGCCAGCTCCTACAATGAGCAGTTCTTC
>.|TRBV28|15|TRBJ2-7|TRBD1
CASSPRTGGAYEQYF
TGTGCCAGCAGTCCCCGGACAGGGGGCGCCTACGAGCAGTACTTC
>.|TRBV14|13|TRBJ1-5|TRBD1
CASSQRTGQPQHF
TGTGCCAGCAGCCAGCGGACAGGTCAGCCCCAGCATTTT
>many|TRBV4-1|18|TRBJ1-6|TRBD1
CASSQELGFWDRNSPLHF
TGCGCCAGCAGCCAAGAATTAGGGTTCTGGGACAGAAATTCACCCCTCCACTTT
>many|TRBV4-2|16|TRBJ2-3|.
CASSQVSEGMLDTQYF
TGTGCCAGCAGCCAAGTCTCAGAGGGAATGCTGGATACGCAGTATTTT
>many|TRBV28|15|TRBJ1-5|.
CASSFPWGGNQPQHF
TGTGCCAGCAGTTTCCCCTGGGGGGGCAATCAGCCCCAGCATTTT
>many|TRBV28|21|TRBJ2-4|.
CASSLLRLFSVRDLAKNIQYF
TGTGCCAGCAGTTTACTTCGGTTGTTTTCGGTGAGGGACCTAGCCAAAAACATTCAGTACTTC